This T cell receptor beta chain was captured by sequencing in a study of blood T cell repertoires in COVID-19. On the study more broadly: The cDNA or gDNA used as material had been derived from T cells, B-cell-depleted T cells, or PBMCs.

V lost 2 bases and J 7 bases, leaving 14 bases between the germline ends. CDR1 is KGHSH and CDR2 is LQKENI in the germline V gene. CDR3 length: 14 amino acids. Sequencing used immunoSEQ multiplex PCR; TCRdb keeps in-frame clones, though not all of them. The sample has about 240,000 clones, more than 75% seen once. This clone showed up just a few times. The rearrangement links TRBV18 to TRBJ1-1; unclear D gene. Sequencing input: peripheral blood. This TCR was sampled from a woman aged 70-85 years with active or convalescent COVID-19. This CDR3 is CASSPSELRNEAFF. The CDR3 DNA is TGTGCCAGCTCACCAAGCGAACTTCGGAATGAAGCTTTCTTT.